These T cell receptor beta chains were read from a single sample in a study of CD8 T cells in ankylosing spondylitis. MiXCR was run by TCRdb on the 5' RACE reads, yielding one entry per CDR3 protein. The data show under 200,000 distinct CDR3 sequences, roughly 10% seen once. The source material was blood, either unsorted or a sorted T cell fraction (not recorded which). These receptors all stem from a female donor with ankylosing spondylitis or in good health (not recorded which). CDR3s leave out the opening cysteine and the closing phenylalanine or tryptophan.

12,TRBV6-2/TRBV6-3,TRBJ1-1,ASSPDTLNTEAF
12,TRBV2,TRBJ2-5,ASIEWVAQETQY
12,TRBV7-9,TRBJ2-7,ASSLVGRSYEQY
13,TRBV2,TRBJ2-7,ASISSGTAFYEQY
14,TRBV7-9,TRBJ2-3,ASTHGIQPATDTQY
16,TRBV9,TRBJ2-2,ASSVSKGTGGNTGELF
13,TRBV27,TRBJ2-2,ASGEEYRNTGELF
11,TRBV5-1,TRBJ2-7,ASSLGQHYEQY
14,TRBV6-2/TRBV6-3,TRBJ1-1,ASSYSDGAGNTEAF
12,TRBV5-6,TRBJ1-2,ASSPPGTPINYT
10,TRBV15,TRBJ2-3,ATSRKSDTQY
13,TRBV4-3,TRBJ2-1,ASSHGGRGYNEQF
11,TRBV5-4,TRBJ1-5,ASSSRPGQPQH
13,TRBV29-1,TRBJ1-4,SVEDPGISSEKLF
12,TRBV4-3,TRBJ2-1,ASSQDFRYNEQF
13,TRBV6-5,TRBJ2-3,ASSYGGSRTDTQY
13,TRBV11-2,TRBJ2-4,ASSWGDGPKNIQY
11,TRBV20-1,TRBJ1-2,SARDLGINGYT
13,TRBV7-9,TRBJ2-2,ASSLKGGLSGELF